This paragraph reports one T cell receptor beta chain. This sample stems from a study of cytomegalovirus exposure and HLA in healthy donors. The donors comprised healthy bone marrow donors. The germline V gene encodes CDR1 SGHRS and CDR2 YFSETQ. The V and J ends lost 1 base and 0 bases, in that order; junction bases with no gene match: 2. The CDR3 is 15 residues long. Use of 60 Vbeta and 13 Jbeta primers characterized the PCR. The assay was immunoSEQ multiplex PCR, and TCRdb's table has in-frame clones only and misses some. The table records under 200,000 clones, roughly 70% of them present only once. The material sequenced was PBMCs. V gene TRBV5-1 combines with J gene TRBJ2-7; 9 positions agree with TRBD1. The clonotype comes from a girl aged 5-17 years in good health and CMV-seronegative. The CDR3 DNA reads TGCGCCAGCAGCTTGAGGGACAGGGTCTCCTACGAGCAGTACTTC. Protein sequence: CASSLRDRVSYEQYF.